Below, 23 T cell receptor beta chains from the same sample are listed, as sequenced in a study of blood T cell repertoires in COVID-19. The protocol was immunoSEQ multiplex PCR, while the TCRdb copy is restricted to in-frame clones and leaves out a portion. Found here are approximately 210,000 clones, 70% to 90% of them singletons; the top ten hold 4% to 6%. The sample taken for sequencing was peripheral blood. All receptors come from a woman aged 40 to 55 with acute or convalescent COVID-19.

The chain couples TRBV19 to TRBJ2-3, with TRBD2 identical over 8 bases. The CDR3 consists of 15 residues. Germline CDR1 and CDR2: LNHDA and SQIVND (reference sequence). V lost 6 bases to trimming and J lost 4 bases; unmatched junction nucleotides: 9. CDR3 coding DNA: TGTGCCAGTAGGGGGGCCACCGGGAGGGCAGATACGCAGTATTTT. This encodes CASRGATGRADTQYF.

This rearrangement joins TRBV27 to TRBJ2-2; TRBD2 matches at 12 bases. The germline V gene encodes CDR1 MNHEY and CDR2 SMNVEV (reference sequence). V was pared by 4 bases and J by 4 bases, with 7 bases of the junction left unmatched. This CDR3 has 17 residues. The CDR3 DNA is TGTGCCAGCAGTTATCTAGCGGGGGGGTGGAGCACCGGGGAGCTGTTTTTT. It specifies CASSYLAGGWSTGELFF.

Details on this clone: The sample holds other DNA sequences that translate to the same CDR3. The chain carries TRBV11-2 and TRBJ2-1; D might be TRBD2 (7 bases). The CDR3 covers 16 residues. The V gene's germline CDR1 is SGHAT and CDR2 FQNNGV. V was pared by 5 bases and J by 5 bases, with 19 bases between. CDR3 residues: CASSPLVAGANNEQFF. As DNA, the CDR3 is TGTGCCAGCAGCCCTCTCGTGGCGGGGGCCAACAATGAGCAGTTCTTC.

The CDR3, as DNA: TGTGCCTGGAGTGTAGATGGACAGGGGGATTCACCCCTCCACTTT. It is translated as CAWSVDGQGDSPLHF. The rearrangement joins TRBV30 to TRBJ1-6; 10 bases line up with TRBD1. Germline V CDR1 and CDR2: GTSNPN, SVGIG (reference sequence). V dropped 0 bases and J dropped 8; count of bases not matched to a gene: 4. The CDR3 runs to 15 residues.

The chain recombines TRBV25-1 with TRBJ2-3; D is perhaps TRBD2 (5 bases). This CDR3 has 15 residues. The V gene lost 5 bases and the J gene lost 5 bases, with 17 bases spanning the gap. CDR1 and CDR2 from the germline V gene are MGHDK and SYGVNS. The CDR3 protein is CASSPAGQLRDTQYF. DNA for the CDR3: TGTGCCAGCAGTCCGGCGGGCCAGCTCAGAGATACGCAGTATTTT.

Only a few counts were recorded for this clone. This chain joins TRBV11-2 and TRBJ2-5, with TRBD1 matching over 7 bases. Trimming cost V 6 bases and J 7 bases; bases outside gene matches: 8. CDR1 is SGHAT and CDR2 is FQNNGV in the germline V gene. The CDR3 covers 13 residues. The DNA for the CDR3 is TGTGCCAGCAGACCAGGGGGTTCGGTGACCCAGTACTTC. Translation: CASRPGGSVTQYF.

The CDR3 nucleotides are TGCGCCAGCAGCATCACGGGACTAGCGGATTACAATGAGCAGTTCTTC. This gives the protein CASSITGLADYNEQFF. The chain joins TRBV5-1 to TRBJ2-1; TRBD2 aligns across 11 bases. The CDR3 consists of 16 residues. V shed 4 bases and J 4 bases; nucleotides not matched to a gene: 7. CDR1 is SGHRS and CDR2 is YFSETQ in the germline V gene.

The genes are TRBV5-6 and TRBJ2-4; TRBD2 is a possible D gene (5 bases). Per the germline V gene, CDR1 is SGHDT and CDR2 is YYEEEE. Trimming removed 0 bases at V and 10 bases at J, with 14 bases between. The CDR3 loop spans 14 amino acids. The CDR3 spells CASSLGRTPGIQYF. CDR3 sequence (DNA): TGTGCCAGCAGCTTGGGACGGACGCCGGGGATTCAGTACTTC.

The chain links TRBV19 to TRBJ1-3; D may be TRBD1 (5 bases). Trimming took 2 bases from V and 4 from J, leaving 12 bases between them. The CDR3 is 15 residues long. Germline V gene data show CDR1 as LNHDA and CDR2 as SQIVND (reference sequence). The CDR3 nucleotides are TGTGCCAGTAGTATATACCTGGGGCTCGGAAACACCATATATTTT. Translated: CASSIYLGLGNTIYF.

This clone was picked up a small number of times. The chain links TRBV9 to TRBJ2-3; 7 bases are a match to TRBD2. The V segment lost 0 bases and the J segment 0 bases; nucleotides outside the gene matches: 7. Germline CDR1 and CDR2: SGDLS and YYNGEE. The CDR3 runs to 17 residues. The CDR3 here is CASSVELGGSSTDTQYF. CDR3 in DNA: TGTGCCAGCAGCGTAGAGCTCGGGGGGTCTAGCACAGATACGCAGTATTTT. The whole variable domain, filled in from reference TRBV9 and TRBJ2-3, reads DSGVTQTPKHLITATGQRVTLRCSPRSGDLSVYWYQQSLDQGLQFLIQYYNGEERAKGNILERFSAQQFPDLHSELNLSSLELGDSALYFCASSVELGGSSTDTQYFGPGTRLTVL.

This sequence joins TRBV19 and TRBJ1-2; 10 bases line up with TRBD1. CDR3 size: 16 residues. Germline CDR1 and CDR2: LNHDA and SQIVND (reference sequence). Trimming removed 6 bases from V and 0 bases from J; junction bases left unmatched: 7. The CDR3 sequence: CASRRDRGPSNYGYTF. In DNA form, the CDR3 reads TGTGCCAGTAGGCGGGACAGGGGACCCTCTAACTATGGCTACACCTTC. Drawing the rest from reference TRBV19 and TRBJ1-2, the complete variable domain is DGGITQSPKYLFRKEGQNVTLSCEQNLNHDAMYWYRQDPGQGLRLIYYSQIVNDFQKGDIAEGYSVSREKKESFPLTVTSAQKNPTAFYLCASRRDRGPSNYGYTFGSGTRLTVV.

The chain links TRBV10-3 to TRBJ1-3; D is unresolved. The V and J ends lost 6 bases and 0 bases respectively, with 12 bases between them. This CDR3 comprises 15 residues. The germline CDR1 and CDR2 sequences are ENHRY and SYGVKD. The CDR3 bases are TGTGCCATCAGAACGACAAGTCGCTCTGGAAACACCATATATTTT. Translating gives CAIRTTSRSGNTIYF.

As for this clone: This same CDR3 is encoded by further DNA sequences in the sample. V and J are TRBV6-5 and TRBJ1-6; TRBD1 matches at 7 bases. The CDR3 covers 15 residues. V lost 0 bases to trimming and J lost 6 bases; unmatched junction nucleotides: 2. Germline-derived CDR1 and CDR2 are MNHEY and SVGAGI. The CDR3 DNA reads TGTGCCAGCAGTTACTCACAGGGGCCTAATTCACCCCTCCACTTT. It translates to CASSYSQGPNSPLHF.

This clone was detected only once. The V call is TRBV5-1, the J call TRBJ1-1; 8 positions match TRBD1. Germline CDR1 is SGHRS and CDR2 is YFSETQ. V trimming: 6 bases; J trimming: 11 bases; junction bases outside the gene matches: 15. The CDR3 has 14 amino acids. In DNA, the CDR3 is TGCGCCAGCACCCGGACAGGGAAGGCCTTCGCGGCTTTCTTT. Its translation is CASTRTGKAFAAFF.

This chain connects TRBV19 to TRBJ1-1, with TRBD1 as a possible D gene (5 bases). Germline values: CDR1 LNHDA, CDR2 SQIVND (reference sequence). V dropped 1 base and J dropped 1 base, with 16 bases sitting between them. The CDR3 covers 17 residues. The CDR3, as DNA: TGTGCCAGTAGTATAGGGTGGCGACAGCTCGGGAACACTGAAGCTTTCTTT. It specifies CASSIGWRQLGNTEAFF.

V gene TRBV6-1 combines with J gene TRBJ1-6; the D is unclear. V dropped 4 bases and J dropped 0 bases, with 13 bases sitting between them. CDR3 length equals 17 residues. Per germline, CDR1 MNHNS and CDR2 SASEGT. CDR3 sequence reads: CASSADRGISYNSPLHF. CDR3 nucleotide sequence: TGTGCCAGCAGTGCGGACCGAGGGATCTCCTATAATTCACCCCTCCACTTT.

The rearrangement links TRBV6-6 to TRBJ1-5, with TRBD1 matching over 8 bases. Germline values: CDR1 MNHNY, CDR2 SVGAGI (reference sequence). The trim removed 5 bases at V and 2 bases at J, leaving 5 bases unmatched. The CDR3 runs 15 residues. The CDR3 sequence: CASSKPGQGNQPQHF. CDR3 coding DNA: TGTGCCAGCAGTAAACCGGGACAGGGCAATCAGCCCCAGCATTTT.

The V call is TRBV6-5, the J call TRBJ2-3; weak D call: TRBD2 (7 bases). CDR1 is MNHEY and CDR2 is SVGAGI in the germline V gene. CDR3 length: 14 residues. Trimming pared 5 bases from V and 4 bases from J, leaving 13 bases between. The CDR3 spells CASSRGGLADTQYF. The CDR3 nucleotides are TGTGCCAGCAGTAGGGGGGGGTTGGCAGATACGCAGTATTTT.

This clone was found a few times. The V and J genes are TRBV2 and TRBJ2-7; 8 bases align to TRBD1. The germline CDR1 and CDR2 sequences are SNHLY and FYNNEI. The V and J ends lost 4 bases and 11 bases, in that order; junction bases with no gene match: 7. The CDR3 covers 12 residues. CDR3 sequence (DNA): TGTGCCAGCAGTGCCCGGCAGGGGGCGGAGTACGTC. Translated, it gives CASSARQGAEYV.

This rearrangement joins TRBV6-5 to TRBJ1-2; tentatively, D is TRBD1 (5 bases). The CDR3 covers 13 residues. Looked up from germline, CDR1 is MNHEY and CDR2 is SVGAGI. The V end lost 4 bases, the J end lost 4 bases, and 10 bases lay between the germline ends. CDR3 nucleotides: TGTGCCAGCAGTTTGACAGCGACCTATGGCTACACCTTC. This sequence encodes CASSLTATYGYTF.

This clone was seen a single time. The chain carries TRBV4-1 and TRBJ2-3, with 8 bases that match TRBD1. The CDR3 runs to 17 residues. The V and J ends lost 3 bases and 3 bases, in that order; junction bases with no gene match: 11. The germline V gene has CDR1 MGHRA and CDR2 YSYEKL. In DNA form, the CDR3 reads TGCGCCAGCAGCCATAACCCTGACAGGGGACGGACAGATACGCAGTATTTT. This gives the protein CASSHNPDRGRTDTQYF.

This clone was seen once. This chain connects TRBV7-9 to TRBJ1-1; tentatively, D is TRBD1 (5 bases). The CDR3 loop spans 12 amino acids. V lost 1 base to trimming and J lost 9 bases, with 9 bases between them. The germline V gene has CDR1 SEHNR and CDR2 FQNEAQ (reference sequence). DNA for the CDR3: TGTGCCAGCAGCTTAGGGACACCCCAAGCTTTCTTT. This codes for CASSLGTPQAFF.

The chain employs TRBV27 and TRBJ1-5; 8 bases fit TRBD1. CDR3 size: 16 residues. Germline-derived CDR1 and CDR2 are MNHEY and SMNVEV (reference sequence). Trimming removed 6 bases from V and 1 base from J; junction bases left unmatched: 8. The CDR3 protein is CASRAYRGGSNQPQHF. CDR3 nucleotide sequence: TGTGCCAGCAGAGCCTACAGGGGGGGAAGCAATCAGCCCCAGCATTTT.